What follows describes a single TCR beta chain. These data belong to a study of blood T cell repertoires in COVID-19. Background on the study: Researchers got acute and convalescent COVID-19 samples from the United States, Italy and Spain.

In the original workflow: Reference gene primer amplification in the assay estimated nucleated cell counts. Data came from immunoSEQ multiplex PCR; TCRdb stores just in-frame clones and leaves some out. The V and J calls and clone size come from that table; D and trimming were worked out from the DNA. The table shows hundreds of thousands of clones, with 85% occurring only once. Germline V gene lookup returns CDR1 LGHDT and CDR2 YNNKEL (reference sequence). CDR3 length: 17 amino acids. With 0 bases removed from V and 0 bases from J, the gap between germline ends came to 11 bases. Sequenced sample: peripheral blood. This TCR was sampled from a young woman with acute or convalescent COVID-19. The J gene is TRBJ2-2, the V gene TRBV3-1 (or the pseudogene TRBV3-2); D possibly corresponds to TRBD1 (6 bases). The CDR3 bases are TGTGCCAGCAGCCAAGAATACAGGGTCGCGAACACCGGGGAGCTGTTTTTT. It is translated as CASSQEYRVANTGELFF.